These 20 T cell receptor beta chains originate from one sample sequenced in a study of blood T cells in healthy people across ages. Next came a second PCR, run for about 7 to 12 cycles, which used a sample-barcoded 5' primer along with a J-beta primer mix. MiXCR was run by TCRdb on the 5' RACE reads, yielding one entry per CDR3 protein. This sample carries 1.5 million to 2 million distinct CDR3 sequences, 28% of them seen once, and the ten largest clones take 7.7%. The sequencing input was blood. Source of these receptors: a young woman in good health.

This clonotype was found many times. In nucleotides, the CDR3 is TGTGCCAGCAGTGAAACTCGGACGGATCAAGAGACCCAGTACTTC. It translates to CASSETRTDQETQYF. The chain employs TRBV2 and TRBJ2-5, with no clear D. The V gene's germline CDR1 is SNHLY and CDR2 FYNNEI. CDR3 length: 15 amino acids. Deletions cut 2 bases from V and 2 bases from J, with 12 bases between.

Comment on this clonotype: This may be a read error: a much more frequent sequence differs by one nucleotide. The genes are TRBV20-1 and TRBJ2-6; D might be TRBD1 (6 bases). The CDR3 covers 15 residues. Germline values: CDR1 DFQATT, CDR2 SNEGSKA (reference sequence). The CDR3 DNA follows: TGCATTGCTCGTATACAGGGATCTGGGACCAACGTCCTGACTTTC. Translation: CIARIQGSGTNVLTF.

The genes are TRBV6-2 or TRBV6-3 and TRBJ2-5, with a weak D call TRBD1 (7 bases). The J call could be wrong; TRBJ2-7 is a better fit for the DNA end. This CDR3 spans 15 amino acids. Germline CDR1 reads MNHEY; CDR2 reads SVGEGT. Written as DNA, the CDR3 is TGTGCCAGCAGTGGCGGGGAGACAGGGTCTTACGAGCAGTACTTC. It is translated as CASSGGETGSYEQYF.

As concerns this clonotype: Since no conserved phenylalanine or tryptophan closes the CDR3, a read error is the likely cause. The DNA is left out, because the CDR3 cannot be placed on it with certainty; the CDR3 is given as TCRdb lists it. The chain combines TRBV21-1 with TRBJ2-1; TRBD1 is taken as the D call from the table, unchecked against the DNA. TRBV21-1 is termed a pseudogene. Ends included, the CDR3 has 19 residues. CDR3 loop: CASSRRDRGAINTYNEQFS.

The chain links TRBV20-1 to TRBJ2-3, with no clear D. With 5 bases removed from V and 5 bases from J, the gap between germline ends came to 14 bases. CDR1 and CDR2 (germline): DFQATT, SNEGSKA (reference sequence). The CDR3 is made up of 13 amino acids. The CDR3 nucleotides read TGCAGTGCTCCTCCTAGTGATAAAGATACGCAGTATTTT. This translates into CSAPPSDKDTQYF.

V and J are TRBV5-1 and TRBJ2-3; perhaps TRBD1 as D (6 bases). Germline V gene data show CDR1 as SGHRS and CDR2 as YFSETQ. CDR3 length: 15 amino acids. V was shortened by 0 bases and J by 2 bases, with 10 bases between the two germline ends. The CDR3 region is CASSLDDRITDTQYF. Here the CDR3 DNA reads TGCGCCAGCAGCTTGGATGACAGGATCACAGATACGCAGTATTTT.

In its sample, this clonotype was seen a few times. This rearrangement joins TRBV6-5 to TRBJ2-5; tentatively, D is TRBD1 (6 bases). The CDR3 length is 17 residues. The V gene's germline CDR1 is MNHEY and CDR2 SVGAGI. Deletions cut 0 bases from V and 3 bases from J, with 17 bases between. CDR3 sequence (DNA): TGTGCCAGCAGTTACTCATGGGGGCTCCGATCAAAAGAGACCCAGTACTTC. This gives the protein CASSYSWGLRSKETQYF.

As for this clonotype: A much larger clonotype is one base distant, so this may be a read error. The CDR3, as DNA: TGTGCCAGCAGCCAAAGAAGCAGGGGCAATGAGCAGTTCTTC. Residues: CASSQRSRGNEQFF. The chain joins TRBV3-1 to TRBJ2-1; the D gene is possibly TRBD1 (6 bases). Per germline, CDR1 LGHDT and CDR2 YNNKEL (reference sequence). The CDR3 has 14 residues. V gave up 2 bases and J gave up 6 bases, with 11 bases separating them.

This clonotype was found a few times. A much larger clonotype is one base distant, so this may be a read error. V usage is TRBV7-2 and J usage is TRBJ2-1, with D tentatively TRBD2 (6 bases). The better agreement between TRBJ2-7 and the DNA end casts doubt on the J call. CDR3 length: 15 amino acids. Germline CDR1 reads SGHTA; CDR2 reads FQGNSA. The CDR3 sequence: CASSVGRGGYNEQYF. Here the CDR3 DNA reads TGTGCCAGCAGCGTGGGTAGGGGAGGCTACAATGAGCAGTACTTC.

As for this clonotype: This may come from a read error, since a much larger clone is one base off. V is TRBV6-5 and J is TRBJ2-5; weak D call: TRBD1 (7 bases). V was shortened by 10 bases and J by 4 bases, with 19 bases between the two germline ends. From germline, CDR1 is MNHEY and CDR2 SVGAGI. The CDR3 is made up of 14 amino acids. The CDR3 here is CATRGVVGSETQYF. CDR3 coding DNA: TGTGCCACCAGGGGGGTAGTGGGGTCAGAGACCCAGTACTTC.

This clonotype showed up just a few times. The chain links TRBV20-1 to TRBJ1-4; 9 nucleotides align to TRBD1. The CDR3 totals 15 residues. Germline V gene lookup returns CDR1 DFQATT and CDR2 SNEGSKA (reference sequence). V trimming: 0 bases; J trimming: 6 bases; junction bases outside the gene matches: 5. CDR3 in DNA: TGCAGTGCTAGAGAATGGGACAGGGCGGATGAAAAACTGTTTTTT. This gives the protein CSAREWDRADEKLFF.

This clonotype has ten or more counts. The chain employs TRBV6-5 and TRBJ2-7, with 7 bases that match TRBD1. CDR1 MNHEY and CDR2 SVGAGI come from the germline V gene. The CDR3 loop spans 13 amino acids. Trimming cost V 2 bases and J 6 bases; bases outside gene matches: 4. The CDR3: CASSYPHRGEQYF. The CDR3 bases are TGTGCCAGCAGTTACCCTCACAGGGGCGAGCAGTACTTC.

The chain combines TRBV5-5 with TRBJ1-2; no clear D. The V gene lost 0 bases and the J gene lost 7 bases, with 13 bases spanning the gap. The length of the CDR3 is 14 residues. Germline V CDR1 and CDR2: SGHKS, YYEKEE (reference sequence). The chain's CDR3 is CASSLDAGAGGYTF. The DNA of the CDR3 is TGTGCCAGCAGCTTGGATGCGGGCGCCGGTGGCTACACCTTC.

The V call is TRBV12-3 or TRBV12-4, the J call TRBJ1-6; 8 nucleotides align to TRBD1. This CDR3 contains 14 residues. Germline trimming cut 9 bases from V and 6 bases from J; bases unmatched to any gene: 7. The CDR3 protein is CASNKQGVNSPLHF. The CDR3 DNA follows: TGTGCCAGTAACAAACAGGGGGTTAATTCACCCCTCCACTTT.

The table lists this clonotype with a few counts. The V and J genes are TRBV7-2 and TRBJ2-5, with D possibly matching TRBD2 (6 bases). This CDR3 comprises 16 residues. Germline V gives CDR1 SGHTA, CDR2 FQGNSA. V lost 5 bases to trimming and J lost 2 bases, with 18 bases between them. Written as DNA, the CDR3 is TGTGCCAGCAGCCCCGGAAGTTTGGCGGGGCAAGAGACCCAGTACTTC. It is translated as CASSPGSLAGQETQYF.

The chain has TRBV3-1 and TRBJ2-3, with 12 nucleotides matching TRBD2. Germline CDR1 LGHDT, CDR2 YNNKEL (reference sequence). The ends lost 0 bases at V and 1 base at J; junction bases unmatched: 11. There are 20 residues in the CDR3. The DNA for the CDR3 is TGTGCCAGCAGCCAAGATCCTAGCGGGGGGGCCGTACCTCGCACAGATACGCAGTATTTT. This gives the protein CASSQDPSGGAVPRTDTQYF.

This clonotype came up a few times. The chain carries TRBV5-1 and TRBJ1-5, with D possibly TRBD1 on 5 matching bases. CDR1 is SGHRS, CDR2 YFSETQ, per germline. V was shortened by 4 bases and J by 7 bases, with 18 bases between the two germline ends. The CDR3 has 15 residues. Here the CDR3 reads CASSPDGGRGQPQHF. The DNA for the CDR3 is TGCGCCAGCAGCCCGGATGGGGGAAGGGGCCAGCCCCAGCATTTT.

The rearrangement joins TRBV5-1 to TRBJ2-1, with D perhaps TRBD2 (5 bases). The CDR3 totals 14 residues. CDR1 is SGHRS, CDR2 YFSETQ, per germline. V was cut by 0 bases and J by 10 bases, with 14 bases left in between. The CDR3 is CASSLEGAYYEQFF. CDR3 DNA sequence: TGCGCCAGCAGCTTGGAGGGAGCCTACTACGAGCAGTTCTTC.

This clonotype showed up many times. This chain joins TRBV20-1 and TRBJ2-7, with D perhaps matching TRBD1 or TRBD2 (5 bases each). There are 15 residues in the CDR3. Trimming took off 4 bases at V and 4 bases at J, with 20 bases between the two ends. Germline values: CDR1 DFQATT, CDR2 SNEGSKA (reference sequence). In DNA form, the CDR3 reads TGCAGTGCTACCTTAAGTTTGGGGGTGAGTTACGAGCAGTACTTC. It yields the protein CSATLSLGVSYEQYF.

This clonotype was observed a few times. This sequence joins TRBV11-1 and TRBJ2-5, with 7 bases lining up with TRBD1. Gene TRBJ2-7 matches the end of the DNA better, so the J call may be wrong. CDR3 size: 15 residues. Looked up from germline, CDR1 is SGHAT and CDR2 is FQDESV (reference sequence). This chain's CDR3 is CASSPRGRQGVEQYF. CDR3 DNA sequence: TGTGCCAGCAGCCCACGGGGCCGCCAGGGGGTCGAGCAGTACTTC.